Shown below are 10 T cell receptor beta chains from a single sample sequenced in a study of a mutant IDH1 vaccine in newly diagnosed glioma. These receptors lack a known antigen. Stated time point: week 47, end of study. Doses of 300 ug of mutant IDH1 20-mer peptide were given with topical imiquimod. Data came from immunoSEQ multiplex PCR; TCRdb stores just in-frame clones and leaves some out. The sample holds tens of thousands of clones, 75% to 90% seen once. Here the sequenced sample was PBMCs, taken from a glioma patient whose treatment included an IDH1 peptide vaccine. Source of these receptors: a man aged 40-49 years with glioma.

This chain uses TRBV6-6 with TRBJ2-1; D is perhaps TRBD1 (6 bases). Trimming took off 6 bases at V and 10 bases at J, with 10 bases between the two ends. The CDR3 sequence is 11 residues long. Looked up from germline, CDR1 is MNHNY and CDR2 is SVGAGI (reference sequence). The CDR3 region is CASSPGTEQFF. CDR3 bases: TGTGCCAGCAGCCCCGGGACAGAGCAGTTCTTC.

This clone was counted only a few times. This chain uses TRBV6-1 with TRBJ2-3; TRBD2 matches 8 bases. CDR1 MNHNS and CDR2 SASEGT come from the germline V gene. CDR3 length: 15 residues. The V gene end was trimmed by 1 base and the J gene end by 3 bases; junction bases not matched to a gene: 3. The CDR3 DNA sequence: TGTGCCAGCAGTGAAGGGCGGGAGGTAACAGATACGCAGTATTTT. It encodes CASSEGREVTDTQYF.

The gene calls are TRBV5-1 and TRBJ1-3; TRBD1 is a possible D gene (6 bases). V dropped 2 bases and J dropped 0 bases, with 18 bases sitting between them. The CDR3 has 18 residues. Germline CDR1 is SGHRS and CDR2 is YFSETQ. DNA of the CDR3: TGCGCCAGCAGCTTTGGGACACTGGGATCGGTCTCTGGAAACACCATATATTTT. It translates to CASSFGTLGSVSGNTIYF.

A single count supports this clone. The chain joins TRBV28 to TRBJ1-1; TRBD1 matches 8 bases. Germline loops: CDR1 MDHEN, CDR2 SYDVKM. Trimming cost V 8 bases and J 1 base; bases outside gene matches: 6. The length of the CDR3 is 14 residues. In nucleotides, the CDR3 is TGTGCCAGCCCCGGACAGGGAGCGAACACTGAAGCTTTCTTT. Encoded protein: CASPGQGANTEAFF.

This sequence joins TRBV2 and TRBJ2-5, with TRBD1 identical over 7 bases. The closer fit of TRBJ2-7 to the DNA end suggests the J call may be wrong. This CDR3 comprises 16 residues. Germline V gene sequence: CDR1 SNHLY, CDR2 FYNNEI. CDR3 loop: CASRGADRLPSYEQYF. In DNA form, the CDR3 reads TGTGCCAGCAGGGGCGCGGACAGGCTGCCCTCCTACGAGCAGTACTTC.

The chain joins TRBV7-9 to TRBJ2-5; 7 nucleotides line up with TRBD1. This CDR3 has 15 residues. V lost 1 base and J lost 1; bases outside the gene matches: 3. Germline V lookup: CDR1 SEHNR, CDR2 FQNEAQ (reference sequence). CDR3 loop: CASSLGGGSQETQYF. In nucleotides, the CDR3 is TGTGCCAGCAGCTTAGGAGGGGGCTCCCAAGAGACCCAGTACTTC. The full variable domain, with the rest looked up from reference TRBV7-9 and TRBJ2-5, is DTGVSQNPRHKITKRGQNVTFRCDPISEHNRLYWYRQTLGQGPEFLTYFQNEAQLEKSRLLSDRFSAERPKGSFSTLEIQRTEQGDSAMYLCASSLGGGSQETQYFGPGTRLLVL.

This clone was counted at least ten times. The chain is built from TRBV4-3 and TRBJ2-1, with 9 bases lining up with TRBD1. V shed 3 bases and J 9 bases; nucleotides not matched to a gene: 12. The CDR3 sequence is 16 residues long. From germline, CDR1 is LGHNA and CDR2 YSLEER. The CDR3 bases are TGCGCCAGCAGCCACCAAGCCGGGACAGGGAGCAGTGAGCAGTTCTTC. This translates into CASSHQAGTGSSEQFF.

The V call is TRBV7-6, the J call TRBJ1-1, with TRBD1 as a possible D gene (6 bases). V lost 2 bases to trimming and J lost 5 bases, with 12 bases between them. Germline CDR1 and CDR2: SGHVS and FNYEAQ. CDR3 size: 14 residues. In DNA form, the CDR3 reads TGTGCCAGCAGCTTACCGATTCAGGGGACTGAAGCTTTCTTT. Its translation is CASSLPIQGTEAFF.

The chain has TRBV30 and TRBJ2-7; 15 bases align to TRBD2. Trimming removed 2 bases from V and 12 bases from J; junction bases left unmatched: 11. The CDR3 runs to 15 residues. Per germline, CDR1 GTSNPN and CDR2 SVGIG (reference sequence). CDR3 bases: TGTGCCTGGAGTCCAGTGGGGGGACTAGCGGGAGGAATGTACTTC. Residues: CAWSPVGGLAGGMYF.

The CDR3 is CASSPSRDIFDQPQHF. CDR3 DNA: TGCGCCAGCAGTCCTTCTCGGGACATCTTTGATCAGCCCCAGCATTTT. The V call is TRBV10-1, the J call TRBJ1-5; D might be TRBD1 (6 bases). Germline CDR1 and CDR2: WNHNN and SYGVQD (reference sequence). Between the trimmed V and J ends, which lost 5 bases and 5 bases, there was a span of 19 bases. There are 16 residues in the CDR3.